These 5 T cell receptor beta chains were sequenced from one sample in a study of early T cells in non-severe SARS-CoV-2 infection. TCRdb recomputed calls from the 5' RACE reads with MiXCR, one row per CDR3 protein. The sample includes over 75,000 distinct CDR3 sequences, 13% of them seen just once. Material: whole blood. The receptors come from an adult who was a healthcare worker with PCR-confirmed SARS-CoV-2 infection or an uninfected control (not recorded which).

This clonotype was detected many times. The gene calls are TRBV5-1 and TRBJ2-7; D is ambiguous. This CDR3 is built from 13 residues. V lost 5 bases to trimming and J lost 6 bases, with 15 bases between them. Germline assignment: CDR1 SGHRS and CDR2 YFSETQ. In nucleotides, the CDR3 is TGCGCCAGCAGGGATCTACAGACGTCCGAGCAGTACTTC. This encodes CASRDLQTSEQYF.

Many counts were recorded for this clonotype. The chain uses TRBV27 and TRBJ2-3; D not resolved. The germline CDR1 and CDR2 sequences are MNHEY and SMNVEV (reference sequence). This CDR3 comprises 15 residues. Trimming took off 10 bases at V and 4 bases at J, with 21 bases between the two ends. CDR3 protein: CATSRIATLSDTQYF. CDR3 bases: TGTGCCACCTCCCGGATAGCCACCCTCTCAGATACGCAGTATTTT.

This clonotype was recorded many times. V is TRBV6-1 and J is TRBJ2-7; TRBD1 matches 8 bases. V shed 7 bases, J shed 3 bases, and the junction held 5 bases outside the gene matches. The CDR3 length is 13 residues. Germline V gene data show CDR1 as MNHNS and CDR2 as SASEGT. For the CDR3, the DNA is TGTGCCAGCACCGGGACAGGAGTCTACGAGCAGTACTTC. Its protein product is CASTGTGVYEQYF.

This clonotype was recorded many times. The CDR3 here is CASSSQQGATEAFF. CDR3 coding DNA: TGTGCCAGCAGCTCACAGCAGGGGGCGACTGAAGCTTTCTTT. The chain carries TRBV11-2 and TRBJ1-1; 8 bases line up with TRBD1. J lost 5 bases, V lost 4 bases, and 6 bases had no gene match. Germline lookup yields CDR1 SGHAT and CDR2 FQNNGV. The CDR3 runs 14 residues.

The table lists this clonotype with many counts. The V gene is TRBV18, the J gene TRBJ2-5; a possible D gene is TRBD1 (6 bases). CDR3 size: 14 residues. The V end lost 3 bases, the J end lost 4 bases, and 12 bases lay between the germline ends. Germline lookup yields CDR1 KGHSH and CDR2 LQKENI. CDR3: CASSPKTGGETQYF. In DNA, the CDR3 is TGTGCCAGCTCACCCAAGACAGGAGGAGAGACCCAGTACTTC.